These 2 T cell receptor beta chains came from one sample sequenced in a study of T-cell memory formation after mild COVID-19. TCRdb fed the 5' RACE reads into MiXCR, producing one record per CDR3 protein. The data show about 360,000 distinct CDR3 sequences, roughly 14% seen once. Specimen: PBMCs or a T cell subset sorted from them (not recorded which). The receptors come from a man in his late teens or twenties who had mild COVID-19 (a few samples of this study predate the infection). Cell type and time point are not known.

This clonotype was observed a handful of times. The CDR3 DNA is TGTGCCAGCAGCTTAATTGGTCTAGCGGGGGACAATGAGCAGTTCTTC. It specifies CASSLIGLAGDNEQFF. The chain links TRBV7-3 to TRBJ2-1; TRBD2 aligns across 10 bases. Germline loops: CDR1 SGHTA, CDR2 FQGTGA. The V and J ends lost 1 base and 5 bases, in that order; junction bases with no gene match: 5. The CDR3 has 16 amino acids.

In this sample, this clonotype turned up a few times. The rearrangement joins TRBV4-2 to TRBJ2-7; D remains ambiguous. The CDR3 totals 12 residues. Trimming took off 0 bases at V and 2 bases at J, with 2 bases between the two ends. Germline lookup yields CDR1 LGHNA and CDR2 YNFKEQ. CDR3: CASSQDAYEQYF. The DNA for the CDR3 is TGTGCCAGCAGCCAAGATGCCTACGAGCAGTACTTC.